The text below deals with one T cell receptor beta chain. These data come from a study of blood T cell repertoires in COVID-19. As for the study in general: Both acute and convalescent COVID-19 samples were obtained from the United States, Italy and Spain. Sources were T cells, B-cell-depleted T cells, or PBMCs; the material itself was cDNA or gDNA.

CDR3 length: 16 residues. Germline V gives CDR1 SGDLS, CDR2 YYNGEE. Trimming removed 0 bases from V and 0 bases from J; junction bases left unmatched: 2. Data came from immunoSEQ multiplex PCR; TCRdb stores just in-frame clones and leaves some out. The table has under 200,000 clones, around 85% seen once; the top ten hold around 9.8%. The sequenced sample consisted of peripheral blood. This receptor was taken from an elderly woman with acute or convalescent COVID-19. V and J are TRBV9 and TRBJ2-1, with 8 bases identical to TRBD2. Here the CDR3 DNA reads TGTGCCAGCAGCGTAGGTAGCGGGAACTCCTACAATGAGCAGTTCTTC. It encodes CASSVGSGNSYNEQFF.